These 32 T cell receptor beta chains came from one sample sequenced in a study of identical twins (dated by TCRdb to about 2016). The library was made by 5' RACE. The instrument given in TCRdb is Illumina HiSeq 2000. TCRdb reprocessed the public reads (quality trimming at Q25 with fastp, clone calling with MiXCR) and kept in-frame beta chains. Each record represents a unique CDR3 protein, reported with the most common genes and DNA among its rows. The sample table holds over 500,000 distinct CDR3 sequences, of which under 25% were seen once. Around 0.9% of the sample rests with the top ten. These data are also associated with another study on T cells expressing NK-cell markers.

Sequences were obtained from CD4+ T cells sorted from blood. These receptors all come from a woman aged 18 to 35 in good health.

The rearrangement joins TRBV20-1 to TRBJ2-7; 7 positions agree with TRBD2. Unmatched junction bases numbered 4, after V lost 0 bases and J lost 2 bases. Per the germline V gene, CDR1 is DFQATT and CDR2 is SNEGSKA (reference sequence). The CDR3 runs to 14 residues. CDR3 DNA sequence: TGCAGTGCTAGAGACCGAGCGGGGCCCTACGAGCAGTACTTC. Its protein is CSARDRAGPYEQYF.

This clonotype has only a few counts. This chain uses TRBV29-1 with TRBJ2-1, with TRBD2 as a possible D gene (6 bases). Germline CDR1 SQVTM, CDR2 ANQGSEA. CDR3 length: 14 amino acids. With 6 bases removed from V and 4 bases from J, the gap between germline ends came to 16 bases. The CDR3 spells CSVHRWSGYNEQFF. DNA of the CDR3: TGCAGCGTACACCGCTGGAGCGGGTACAATGAGCAGTTCTTC.

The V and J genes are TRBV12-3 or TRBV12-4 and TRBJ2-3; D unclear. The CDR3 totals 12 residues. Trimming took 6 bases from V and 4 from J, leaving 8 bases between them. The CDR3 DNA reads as TGTGCCAGCAGACCCTTTGCAGATACGCAGTATTTT. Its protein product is CASRPFADTQYF.

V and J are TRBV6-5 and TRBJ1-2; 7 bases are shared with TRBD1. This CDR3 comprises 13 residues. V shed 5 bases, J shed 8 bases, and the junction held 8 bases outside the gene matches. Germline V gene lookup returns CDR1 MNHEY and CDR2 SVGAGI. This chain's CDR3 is CASSTLQGLGYTF. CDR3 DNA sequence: TGTGCCAGCAGTACTTTACAGGGGTTGGGCTACACCTTC.

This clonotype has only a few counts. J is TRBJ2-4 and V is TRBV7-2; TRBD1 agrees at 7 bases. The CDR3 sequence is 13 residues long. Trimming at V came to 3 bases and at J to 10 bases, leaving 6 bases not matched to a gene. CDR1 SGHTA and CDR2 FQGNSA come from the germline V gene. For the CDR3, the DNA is TGTGCCAGCAGCTTTACAGGGGATGAGATTCAGTACTTC. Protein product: CASSFTGDEIQYF.

The CDR3 protein is CASSSPPPRTGELFF. The CDR3 DNA is TGCGCCAGCAGCTCCCCCCCCCCTAGAACCGGGGAGCTGTTTTTT. The chain links TRBV4-1 to TRBJ2-2; D not certain. V was trimmed by 5 bases and J by 5 bases, leaving 15 bases between them. Germline CDR1 reads MGHRA; CDR2 reads YSYEKL. CDR3 size: 15 residues.

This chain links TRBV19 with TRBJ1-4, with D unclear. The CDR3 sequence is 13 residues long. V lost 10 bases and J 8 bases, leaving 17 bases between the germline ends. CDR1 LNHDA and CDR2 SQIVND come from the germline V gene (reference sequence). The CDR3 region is CAKTGSAGEKLFF. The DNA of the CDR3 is TGTGCCAAAACCGGGTCAGCGGGCGAAAAACTGTTTTTT.

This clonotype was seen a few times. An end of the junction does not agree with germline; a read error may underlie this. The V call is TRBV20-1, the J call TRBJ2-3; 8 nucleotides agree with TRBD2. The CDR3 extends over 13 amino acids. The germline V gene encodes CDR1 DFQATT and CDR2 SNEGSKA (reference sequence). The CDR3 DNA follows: TGCAGTGCCAGAGCGGGAGGCACAGATACGCAGTATTTT. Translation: CSARAGGTDTQYF.

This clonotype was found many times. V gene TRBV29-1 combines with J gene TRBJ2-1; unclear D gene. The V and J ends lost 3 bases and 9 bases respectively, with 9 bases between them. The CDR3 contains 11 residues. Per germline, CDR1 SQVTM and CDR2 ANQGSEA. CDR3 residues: CSVDRVSEQFF. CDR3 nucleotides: TGCAGCGTTGATCGCGTCAGTGAGCAGTTCTTC.

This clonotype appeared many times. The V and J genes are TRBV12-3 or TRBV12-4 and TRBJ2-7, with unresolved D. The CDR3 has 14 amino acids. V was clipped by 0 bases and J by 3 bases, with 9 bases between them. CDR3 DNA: TGTGCCAGCAGTTTAGCAGGGCGCTACTACGAGCAGTACTTC. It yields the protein CASSLAGRYYEQYF.

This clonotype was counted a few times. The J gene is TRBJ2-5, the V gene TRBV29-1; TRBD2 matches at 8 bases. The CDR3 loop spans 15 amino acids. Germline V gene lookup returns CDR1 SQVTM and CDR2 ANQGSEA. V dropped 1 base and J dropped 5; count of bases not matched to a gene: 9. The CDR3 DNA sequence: TGCAGCGTTGAAGGTGACGGGAGGGCCGGCGAGACCCAGTACTTC. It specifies CSVEGDGRAGETQYF.

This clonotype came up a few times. The CDR3 protein is CASTRDRLGAQHF. The DNA of the CDR3 is TGTGCCAGCACCCGAGACAGACTCGGGGCCCAGCATTTT. This chain links TRBV5-8 with TRBJ1-5, with a weak D call TRBD1 (5 bases). The CDR3 consists of 13 residues. The ends were cut back, 6 bases at V and 11 bases at J, with 18 bases in the middle. Germline values: CDR1 SGHTS, CDR2 YDEGEE.

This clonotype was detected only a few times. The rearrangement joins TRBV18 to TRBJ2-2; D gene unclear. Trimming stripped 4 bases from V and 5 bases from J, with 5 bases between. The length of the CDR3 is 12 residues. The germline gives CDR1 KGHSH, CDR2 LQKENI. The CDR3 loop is CASSRQTGELFF. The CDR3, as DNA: TGTGCCAGCTCACGCCAAACCGGGGAGCTGTTTTTT.

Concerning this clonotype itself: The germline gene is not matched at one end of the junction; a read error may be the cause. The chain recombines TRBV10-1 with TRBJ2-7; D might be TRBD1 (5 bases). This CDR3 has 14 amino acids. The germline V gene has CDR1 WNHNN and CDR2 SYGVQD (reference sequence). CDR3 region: CACSESAGKYEQYF. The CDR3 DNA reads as TGCGCCTGCAGTGAGTCGGCAGGGAAGTACGAGCAGTACTTC.

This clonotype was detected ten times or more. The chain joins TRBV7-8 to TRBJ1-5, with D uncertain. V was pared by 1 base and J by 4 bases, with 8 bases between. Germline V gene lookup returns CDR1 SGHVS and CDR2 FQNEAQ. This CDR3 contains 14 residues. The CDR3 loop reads CASSLGPRNQPQHF. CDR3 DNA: TGTGCCAGCAGCTTAGGACCCCGAAATCAGCCCCAGCATTTT.

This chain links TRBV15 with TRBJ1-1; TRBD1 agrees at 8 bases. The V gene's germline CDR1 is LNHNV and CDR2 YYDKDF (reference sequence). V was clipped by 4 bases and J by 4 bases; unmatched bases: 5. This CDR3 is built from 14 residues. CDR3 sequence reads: CATSTGQGLTEAFF. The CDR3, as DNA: TGTGCCACCAGCACTGGACAGGGTCTCACTGAAGCTTTCTTT.

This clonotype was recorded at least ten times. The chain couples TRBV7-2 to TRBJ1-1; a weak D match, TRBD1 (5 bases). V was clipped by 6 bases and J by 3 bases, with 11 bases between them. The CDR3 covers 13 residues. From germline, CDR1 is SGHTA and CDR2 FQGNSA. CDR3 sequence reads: CASRQEQDTEAFF. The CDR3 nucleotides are TGTGCCAGCAGACAGGAGCAAGACACTGAAGCTTTCTTT.

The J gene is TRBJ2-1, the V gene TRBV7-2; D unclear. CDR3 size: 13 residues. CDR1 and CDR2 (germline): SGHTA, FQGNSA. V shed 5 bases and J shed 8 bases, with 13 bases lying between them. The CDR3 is CASSRSWVHEQFF. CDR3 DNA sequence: TGTGCCAGCAGCCGGTCCTGGGTCCATGAGCAGTTCTTC.

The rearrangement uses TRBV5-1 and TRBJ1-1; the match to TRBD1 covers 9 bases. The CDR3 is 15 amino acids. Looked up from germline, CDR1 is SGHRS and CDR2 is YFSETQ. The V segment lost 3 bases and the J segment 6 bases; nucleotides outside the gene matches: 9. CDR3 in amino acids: CASSSTGQGGPEAFF. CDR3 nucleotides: TGCGCCAGCAGCTCTACGGGACAGGGTGGCCCTGAAGCTTTCTTT.

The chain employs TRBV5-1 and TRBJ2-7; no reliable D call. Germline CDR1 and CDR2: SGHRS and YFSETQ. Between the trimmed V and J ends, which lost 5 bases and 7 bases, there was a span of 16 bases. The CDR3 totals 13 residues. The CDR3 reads CASSPPIVGEQYF. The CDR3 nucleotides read TGCGCCAGCAGTCCCCCTATCGTCGGAGAGCAGTACTTC.

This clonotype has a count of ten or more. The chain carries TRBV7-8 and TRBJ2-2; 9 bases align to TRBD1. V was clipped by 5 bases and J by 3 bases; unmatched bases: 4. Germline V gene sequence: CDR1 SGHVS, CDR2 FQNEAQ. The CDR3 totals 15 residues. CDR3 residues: CASSLRTGDTGELFF. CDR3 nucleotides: TGTGCCAGCAGCCTGAGGACAGGGGACACCGGGGAGCTGTTTTTT.

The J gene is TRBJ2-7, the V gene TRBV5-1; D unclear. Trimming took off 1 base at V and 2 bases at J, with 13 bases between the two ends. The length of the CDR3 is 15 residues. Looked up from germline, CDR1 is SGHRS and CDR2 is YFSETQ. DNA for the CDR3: TGCGCCAGCAGCTTGACGGTCTTAGGGACCTACGAGCAGTACTTC. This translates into CASSLTVLGTYEQYF. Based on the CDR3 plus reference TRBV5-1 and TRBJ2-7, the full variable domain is KAGVTQTPRYLIKTRGQQVTLSCSPISGHRSVSWYQQTPGQGLQFLFEYFSETQRNKGNFPGRFSGRQFSNSRSEMNVSTLELGDSALYLCASSLTVLGTYEQYFGPGTRLTVT.

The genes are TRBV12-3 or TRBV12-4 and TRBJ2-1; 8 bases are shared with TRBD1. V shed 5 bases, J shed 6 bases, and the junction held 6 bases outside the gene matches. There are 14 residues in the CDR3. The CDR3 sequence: CASSPRQGSNEQFF. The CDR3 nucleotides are TGTGCCAGCAGTCCCAGACAGGGGTCCAATGAGCAGTTCTTC.

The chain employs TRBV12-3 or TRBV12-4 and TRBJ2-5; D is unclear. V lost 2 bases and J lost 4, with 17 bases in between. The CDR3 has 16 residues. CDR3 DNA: TGTGCCAGCAGTTTATTAAACCGAAGGTCCGCAGAGACCCAGTACTTC. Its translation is CASSLLNRRSAETQYF.

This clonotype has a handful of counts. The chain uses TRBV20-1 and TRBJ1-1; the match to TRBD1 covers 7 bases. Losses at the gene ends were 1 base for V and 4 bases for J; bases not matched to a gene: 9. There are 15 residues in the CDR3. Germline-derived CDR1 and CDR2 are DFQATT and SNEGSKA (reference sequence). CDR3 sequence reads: CSARAPRQGGTEAFF. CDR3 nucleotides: TGCAGTGCTAGAGCCCCGAGACAGGGTGGCACTGAAGCTTTCTTT.

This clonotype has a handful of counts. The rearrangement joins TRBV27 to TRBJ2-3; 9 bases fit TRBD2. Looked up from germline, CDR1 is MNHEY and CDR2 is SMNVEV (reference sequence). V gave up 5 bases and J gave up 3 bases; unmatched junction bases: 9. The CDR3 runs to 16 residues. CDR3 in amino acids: CASSNPIAGETDTQYF. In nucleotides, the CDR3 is TGTGCCAGCAGTAATCCCATAGCGGGAGAAACAGATACGCAGTATTTT.

The CDR3 loop reads CASSPGGLAGGSKTGELFF. For the CDR3, the DNA is TGTGCCAGCAGCCCGGGGGGACTAGCGGGAGGGTCAAAGACCGGGGAGCTGTTTTTT. The chain links TRBV4-2 to TRBJ2-2; TRBD2 matches at 16 bases. Germline CDR1 and CDR2: LGHNA and YNFKEQ. The CDR3 extends over 19 amino acids. J gave up 5 bases and V 4 bases, and 10 bases lay outside the gene matches.

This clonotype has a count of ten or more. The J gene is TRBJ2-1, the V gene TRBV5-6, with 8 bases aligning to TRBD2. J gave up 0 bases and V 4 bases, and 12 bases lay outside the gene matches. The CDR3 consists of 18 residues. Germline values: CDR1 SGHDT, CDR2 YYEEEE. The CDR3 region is CASSVQTSGHSSYNEQFF. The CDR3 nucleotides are TGTGCCAGCAGCGTACAAACTAGCGGCCACAGCTCCTACAATGAGCAGTTCTTC.

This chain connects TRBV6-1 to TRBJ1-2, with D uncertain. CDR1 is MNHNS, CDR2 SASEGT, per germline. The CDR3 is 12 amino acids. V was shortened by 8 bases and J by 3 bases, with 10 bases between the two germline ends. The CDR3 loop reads CASEGSDYGYTF. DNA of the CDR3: TGTGCCAGCGAGGGAAGTGACTATGGCTACACCTTC.

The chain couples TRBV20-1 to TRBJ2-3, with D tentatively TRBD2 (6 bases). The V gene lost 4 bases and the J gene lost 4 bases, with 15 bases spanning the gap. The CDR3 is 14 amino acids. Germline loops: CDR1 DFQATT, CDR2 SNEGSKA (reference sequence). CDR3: CSAILARRSDTQYF. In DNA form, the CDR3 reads TGCAGTGCTATCCTAGCGAGGAGATCAGATACGCAGTATTTT.

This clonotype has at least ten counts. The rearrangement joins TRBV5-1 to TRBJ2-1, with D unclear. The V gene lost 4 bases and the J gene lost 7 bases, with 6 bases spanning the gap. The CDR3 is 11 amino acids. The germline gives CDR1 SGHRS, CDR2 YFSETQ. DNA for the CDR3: TGCGCCAGCAGCGAACTAAATGAGCAGTTCTTC. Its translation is CASSELNEQFF.

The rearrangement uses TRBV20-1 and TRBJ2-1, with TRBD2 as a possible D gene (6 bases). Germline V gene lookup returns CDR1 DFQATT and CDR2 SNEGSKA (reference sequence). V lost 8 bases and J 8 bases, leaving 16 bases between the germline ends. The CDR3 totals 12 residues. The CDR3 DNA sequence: TGCAGTATCGGGAGAGGTACCGATGAGCAGTTCTTC. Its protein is CSIGRGTDEQFF.